These 20 T cell receptor beta chains came from one sample sequenced in a study of blood T cell repertoires in COVID-19. The protocol was immunoSEQ multiplex PCR, while the TCRdb copy is restricted to in-frame clones and leaves out a portion. This sample carries about 380,000 clones, 88% of them seen once, and the ten largest clones take around 1.2%. The sample was PBMCs or T cells enriched from blood (not recorded which). Receptors were obtained from a woman in her late teens or twenties who had recovered from COVID-19.

The chain is built from TRBV27 and TRBJ1-2, with 8 bases identical to TRBD1. The V gene end was trimmed by 5 bases and the J gene end by 3 bases; junction bases not matched to a gene: 8. This CDR3 is built from 15 residues. Germline lookup yields CDR1 MNHEY and CDR2 SMNVEV (reference sequence). CDR3 residues: CASSKRQGLDYGYTF. The CDR3 DNA reads TGTGCCAGCAGTAAGAGACAGGGGCTTGACTATGGCTACACCTTC.

V gene TRBV27 combines with J gene TRBJ2-3; D uncertain. The CDR3 covers 13 residues. Between the trimmed V and J ends, which lost 2 bases and 0 bases, there was a span of 3 bases. The germline CDR1 and CDR2 sequences are MNHEY and SMNVEV (reference sequence). As DNA, the CDR3 is TGTGCCAGCAGTTTAGGCAGCACAGATACGCAGTATTTT. Translation: CASSLGSTDTQYF.

The chain uses TRBV5-1 and TRBJ1-1; 8 bases align to TRBD1. CDR1 is SGHRS, CDR2 YFSETQ, per germline. J lost 0 bases, V lost 4 bases, and 5 bases had no gene match. The CDR3 extends over 15 amino acids. The CDR3 DNA reads TGCGCCAGCAGCCCCAGACAGGGGATGAACACTGAAGCTTTCTTT. Its translation is CASSPRQGMNTEAFF.

The V gene is TRBV30, the J gene TRBJ1-1; D is possibly TRBD1 (5 bases). Trimming removed 5 bases from V and 5 bases from J, with 15 bases in between. The CDR3 loop spans 13 amino acids. Per the germline V gene, CDR1 is GTSNPN and CDR2 is SVGIG (reference sequence). CDR3 nucleotide sequence: TGTGCCTGGCGCCTCCCGGGGGGAACTGAAGCTTTCTTT. Amino acids: CAWRLPGGTEAFF.

CDR3 loop: CASSHSPLGAPQYF. The CDR3 nucleotides are TGTGCCAGCAGCCATTCCCCTTTGGGGGCCCCGCAGTATTTT. The genes are TRBV3-1 (or the pseudogene TRBV3-2) and TRBJ2-3; a possible D gene is TRBD1 (6 bases). The germline V gene encodes CDR1 LGHDT and CDR2 YNNKEL (reference sequence). There are 14 residues in the CDR3. Trimming cost V 3 bases and J 10 bases, with 17 bases left between them.

The chain has TRBV5-1 and TRBJ2-7; weak D call: TRBD1 (5 bases). CDR3 length: 19 residues. V shed 0 bases and J shed 3 bases, with 25 bases lying between them. Germline V gene data show CDR1 as SGHRS and CDR2 as YFSETQ. CDR3 loop: CASSLEAGWSDEFVYEQYF. CDR3 in DNA: TGCGCCAGCAGCTTGGAGGCAGGGTGGTCCGACGAGTTCGTCTACGAGCAGTACTTC.

The V and J genes are TRBV5-4 and TRBJ1-3; 10 nucleotides align to TRBD1. CDR3 length: 14 residues. The germline V gene encodes CDR1 SGHNT and CDR2 YYREEE (reference sequence). V was pared by 3 bases and J by 3 bases, with 0 bases of the junction left unmatched. CDR3 DNA: TGTGCCAGCAGCTGGACAGGGGGTGGAAACACCATATATTTT. It yields the protein CASSWTGGGNTIYF.

The V call is TRBV7-3, the J call TRBJ2-7, with TRBD1 matching 11 bases. V trimming: 5 bases; J trimming: 6 bases; junction bases outside the gene matches: 6. The CDR3 length is 14 residues. Looked up from germline, CDR1 is SGHTA and CDR2 is FQGTGA. The CDR3: CASSPRDRGAEQYF. The DNA for the CDR3 is TGTGCCAGCAGCCCCCGGGACAGGGGGGCCGAGCAGTACTTC.

This chain links TRBV7-6 with TRBJ1-1, with 8 bases lining up with TRBD1. The ends lost 5 bases at V and 1 base at J; junction bases unmatched: 6. This CDR3 has 15 residues. Looked up from germline, CDR1 is SGHVS and CDR2 is FNYEAQ. This CDR3 is CASSIGQGGNTEAFF. The CDR3 DNA follows: TGTGCCAGCAGCATCGGACAGGGAGGGAACACTGAAGCTTTCTTT. Variable domain in full (rest from reference TRBV7-6 and TRBJ1-1): GAGVSQSPRYKVTKRGQDVALRCDPISGHVSLYWYRQALGQGPEFLTYFNYEAQQDKSGLPNDRFSAERPEGSISTLTIQRTEQRDSAMYRCASSIGQGGNTEAFFGQGTRLTVV.

The gene calls are TRBV29-1 and TRBJ2-1; D is unclear. Trimming took 4 bases from V and 4 from J, leaving 11 bases between them. Germline CDR1 reads SQVTM; CDR2 reads ANQGSEA. This CDR3 comprises 13 residues. The CDR3 nucleotides are TGCAGCGTTGGGGCAGGCCCATACAATGAGCAGTTCTTC. It is translated as CSVGAGPYNEQFF.

The sample holds one count of this clone. The V call is TRBV11-3, the J call TRBJ2-1, with TRBD1 matching over 8 bases. V shed 3 bases, J shed 0 bases, and the junction held 1 base outside the gene matches. The CDR3 is 15 amino acids. Germline CDR1 is SGHNT and CDR2 is YENEEA. CDR3 loop: CASSLGTGSYNEQFF. As DNA, the CDR3 is TGTGCCAGCAGCTTGGGGACAGGCTCCTACAATGAGCAGTTCTTC.

This chain joins TRBV6-5 and TRBJ2-1, with a weak D call TRBD1 (5 bases). There are 13 residues in the CDR3. Looked up from germline, CDR1 is MNHEY and CDR2 is SVGAGI. Trimming cost V 5 bases and J 8 bases, with 13 bases left between them. The CDR3 DNA is TGTGCCAGCAGTCAGGGTCGTATCCATGAGCAGTTCTTC. It is translated as CASSQGRIHEQFF.

The V gene is TRBV5-1, the J gene TRBJ1-2; weak D call: TRBD1 (6 bases). The CDR3 runs to 14 residues. V gave up 0 bases and J gave up 6 bases, with 12 bases separating them. From germline, CDR1 is SGHRS and CDR2 YFSETQ. The CDR3 coding sequence is TGCGCCAGCAGCTTGGCCGAGGCAGGGGATGGCTACACCTTC. Translated, it gives CASSLAEAGDGYTF.

About this clone itself: One end of the junction fails to match germline, which may point to a read error. CDR3 nucleotide sequence: TGCAGTGCTAGCCCTGAGGCTTTCTTT. Protein: CSASPEAFF. The genes are TRBV20-1 and TRBJ1-1, with unresolved D. CDR3 length: 9 amino acids. Germline-derived CDR1 and CDR2 are DFQATT and SNEGSKA (reference sequence).

The sample holds one count of this clone. The J gene is TRBJ1-1, the V gene TRBV4-2; 11 nucleotides line up with TRBD1. Trimming at V came to 3 bases and at J to 3 bases, leaving 12 bases not matched to a gene. This CDR3 comprises 18 residues. Germline CDR1 is LGHNA and CDR2 is YNFKEQ. This CDR3 is CASSQIPGTGGADTEAFF. CDR3 nucleotides: TGTGCCAGCAGCCAGATTCCCGGGACAGGGGGAGCGGACACTGAAGCTTTCTTT.

This clone was seen a few times. The chain joins TRBV27 to TRBJ2-7; 7 bases match TRBD1. CDR1 and CDR2 (germline): MNHEY, SMNVEV (reference sequence). Losses at the gene ends were 8 bases for V and 6 bases for J; bases not matched to a gene: 7. The CDR3 spans 12 residues. The CDR3 loop is CASGTVGREQYF. The CDR3 nucleotides are TGTGCCAGCGGGACAGTGGGTCGCGAGCAGTACTTC.

This chain joins TRBV7-2 and TRBJ1-3; 8 bases are a match to TRBD1. Germline assignment: CDR1 SGHTA and CDR2 FQGNSA. The V segment lost 4 bases and the J segment 0 bases; nucleotides outside the gene matches: 5. CDR3 size: 16 residues. The CDR3 DNA reads as TGTGCCAGCAGCTCCTCCACAGGGGGCTCTGGAAACACCATATATTTT. It specifies CASSSSTGGSGNTIYF. The full variable domain, completed using reference TRBV7-2 and TRBJ1-3, is GAGVSQSPSNKVTEKGKDVELRCDPISGHTALYWYRQSLGQGLEFLIYFQGNSAPDKSGLPSDRFSAERTGGSVSTLTIQRTQQEDSAVYLCASSSSTGGSGNTIYFGEGSWLTVV.

V usage is TRBV28 and J usage is TRBJ1-5; no firm D call. The germline V gene has CDR1 MDHEN and CDR2 SYDVKM. This CDR3 region has 14 residues. Between the trimmed V and J ends, which lost 3 bases and 4 bases, there was a span of 10 bases. DNA of the CDR3: TGTGCCAGCAGTTTCGGTAAACTTAATCAGCCCCAGCATTTT. Its translation: CASSFGKLNQPQHF. Supplemented by reference TRBV28 and TRBJ1-5, the full variable domain reads DVKVTQSSRYLVKRTGEKVFLECVQDMDHENMFWYRQDPGLGLRLIYFSYDVKMKEKGDIPEGYSVSREKKERFSLILESASTNQTSMYLCASSFGKLNQPQHFGDGTRLSIL.

This chain links TRBV5-6 with TRBJ1-5; TRBD1 matches 7 bases. In germline, CDR1 is SGHDT, CDR2 YYEEEE. This CDR3 has 16 residues. The junction had 9 bases not matched to a gene; V was cut back by 2 bases and J by 4 bases. The CDR3 bases are TGTGCCAGCAGCTTCTCGCGGGACAGTAAAAATCAGCCCCAGCATTTT. Translation: CASSFSRDSKNQPQHF.

This rearrangement joins TRBV19 to TRBJ2-1; 13 bases match TRBD2. Germline CDR1 reads LNHDA; CDR2 reads SQIVND (reference sequence). The CDR3 runs 17 residues. Trimming at V came to 1 base and at J to 7 bases, leaving 7 bases not matched to a gene. CDR3 DNA: TGTGCCAGTAGTATAGGGACTAGCGGGGGTCCCGGGAATGAGCAGTTCTTC. Protein: CASSIGTSGGPGNEQFF.